The TCR beta chain under discussion was sequenced for a study of T cell responses to AZD1222 COVID-19 vaccine. Findings and limits, study-wide: Possibly, clonal diversity was underestimated; donors were largely white British and included more females. The CD4 TCRs associated with vaccination extended across spike and predominated at 160-218 and 743-854.

The junction had 7 bases not matched to a gene; V was cut back by 1 base and J by 6 bases. CDR3 length equals 15 residues. CDR1 and CDR2 from the germline V gene are MGHRA and YSYEKL. This clone was detected once. Its matching antigen is unknown. Profiled with immunoSEQ multiplex PCR; TCRdb holds only in-frame clones, not every one. The repertoire has 42,000 or so clones, around 90% of them found once; the top ten carry more than 20%. The receptor's source is an adult who received the MenACWY meningococcal vaccine as a control. This chain uses TRBV4-1 with TRBJ2-3, with TRBD2 identical over 7 bases. The input for sequencing was peripheral blood, taken 28 days after the second dose of the MenACWY control vaccine. This CDR3 reads CASSQGGGSGDTQYF. The CDR3 DNA sequence: TGCGCCAGCAGCCAAGGCGGGGGATCGGGGGATACGCAGTATTTT.